The rows below give T cell receptor beta chains drawn from one sample of a study of blood T cell repertoires in COVID-19. The repertoire was sequenced with immunoSEQ multiplex PCR; TCRdb's copy has only in-frame clones and lacks some. This sample has approximately 290,000 clones; 70% to 85% occur once, and the top ten carry around 1%. The sequenced sample consisted of peripheral blood. These receptors were collected from a human donor with COVID-19, enrolled during active disease. The donor label of this sample is uncertain. CDR3s include the opening cysteine and the closing phenylalanine or tryptophan. A D gene is named only where the DNA matches it firmly. Size tells how often a clone was seen (once, few, many) or the class of an expanded clone, and some rows leave it out.

d_gene: -
abundance: -
j_gene: TRBJ1-2
v_gene: TRBV28
CDR3aa: CATSGQIYGYTF
CDR3nt: TGTGCCACGTCAGGACAGATCTATGGCTACACCTTC

d_gene: TRBD1
abundance: -
j_gene: TRBJ2-7
v_gene: TRBV27
CDR3aa: CASSPDFGTEYYEQYF
CDR3nt: TGTGCCAGCAGCCCGGATTTCGGGACAGAATACTACGAGCAGTACTTC

d_gene: -
abundance: -
j_gene: TRBJ2-7
v_gene: TRBV10-1
CDR3aa: CASSDPGSYEQYF
CDR3nt: TGCGCCAGCAGTGACCCCGGGAGCTACGAGCAGTACTTC

d_gene: TRBD1
abundance: -
j_gene: TRBJ1-6
v_gene: TRBV18
CDR3aa: CASSLITGQSQNSPLHF
CDR3nt: TGTGCCAGCTCACTGATTACGGGACAGAGCCAAAATTCACCCCTCCACTTT

d_gene: TRBD2
abundance: -
j_gene: TRBJ2-5
v_gene: TRBV6-5
CDR3aa: CASSPGGGETQYF
CDR3nt: TGTGCCAGCAGTCCGGGAGGGGGGGAGACCCAGTACTTC

d_gene: TRBD1
abundance: -
j_gene: TRBJ1-4
v_gene: TRBV19
CDR3aa: CASSQGQVPYLFF
CDR3nt: TGTGCCAGTAGCCAAGGACAGGTCCCGTACCTGTTTTTT

d_gene: -
abundance: -
j_gene: TRBJ1-2
v_gene: TRBV3-1/TRBV3-2
CDR3aa: CASSRSVTSYGYTF
CDR3nt: TGTGCCAGCAGCCGGAGCGTAACCTCCTATGGCTACACCTTC

d_gene: -
abundance: -
j_gene: TRBJ1-3
v_gene: TRBV28
CDR3aa: CANSLGLSAGNTIYF
CDR3nt: TGTGCCAACAGCCTCGGTCTTTCCGCGGGAAACACCATATATTTT

d_gene: -
abundance: -
j_gene: TRBJ1-6
v_gene: TRBV18
CDR3aa: CASSPGGGDSPLHF
CDR3nt: TGTGCCAGCTCACCAGGCGGAGGGGATTCACCCCTCCACTTT

d_gene: -
abundance: -
j_gene: TRBJ1-2
v_gene: TRBV5-1
CDR3aa: CASSLSGGGESGYTF
CDR3nt: TGCGCCAGCAGCTTGTCTGGAGGGGGGGAGAGTGGCTACACCTTC

d_gene: TRBD1
abundance: -
j_gene: TRBJ1-1
v_gene: TRBV10-3
CDR3aa: CATVGTVQGGTEAFF
CDR3nt: TGTGCCACCGTAGGGACAGTACAAGGTGGCACTGAAGCTTTCTTT

d_gene: TRBD1
abundance: -
j_gene: TRBJ2-6
v_gene: TRBV11-2
CDR3aa: CASSLTGAVSGANVLTF
CDR3nt: TGTGCCAGCAGCTTAACAGGGGCGGTTTCTGGGGCCAACGTCCTGACTTTC

d_gene: -
abundance: -
j_gene: TRBJ2-5
v_gene: TRBV9
CDR3aa: CASSSRDGQETQYF
CDR3nt: TGTGCCAGCAGCTCTAGAGACGGACAAGAGACCCAGTACTTC

d_gene: TRBD2
abundance: -
j_gene: TRBJ2-5
v_gene: TRBV7-6
CDR3aa: CASSGRTSGRRETQYF
CDR3nt: TGTGCCAGCAGCGGTAGGACTAGCGGGAGGAGGGAGACCCAGTACTTC

d_gene: TRBD2
abundance: -
j_gene: TRBJ2-1
v_gene: TRBV27
CDR3aa: CASSLGTSGYIEQFF
CDR3nt: TGTGCCAGCAGTCTCGGGACTAGCGGCTACATTGAGCAGTTCTTC

d_gene: TRBD2
abundance: -
j_gene: TRBJ2-7
v_gene: TRBV5-4
CDR3aa: CASSLGLAGEYEQYF
CDR3nt: TGTGCCAGCAGCTTGGGGCTAGCGGGAGAATACGAGCAGTACTTC

d_gene: TRBD1
abundance: few
j_gene: TRBJ1-5
v_gene: TRBV15
CDR3aa: CATSRRYSDRADQPQHF
CDR3nt: TGTGCCACCAGCCGGAGGTACTCGGACAGGGCCGATCAGCCCCAGCATTTT

d_gene: TRBD2
abundance: -
j_gene: TRBJ2-7
v_gene: TRBV28
CDR3aa: CASSFPSRGGEQYF
CDR3nt: TGTGCCAGCAGTTTTCCGTCTAGGGGAGGGGAGCAGTACTTC

d_gene: TRBD2
abundance: -
j_gene: TRBJ2-5
v_gene: TRBV4-1
CDR3aa: CASSPSLAGLETQYF
CDR3nt: TGCGCCAGCAGCCCCAGCCTAGCGGGACTGGAGACCCAGTACTTC

d_gene: -
abundance: -
j_gene: TRBJ1-5
v_gene: TRBV2
CDR3aa: CASSEGREWQPQHF
CDR3nt: TGTGCCAGCAGTGAGGGGAGGGAATGGCAGCCCCAGCATTTT

d_gene: TRBD1
abundance: -
j_gene: TRBJ1-4
v_gene: TRBV28
CDR3aa: CASTGTANEKLFF
CDR3nt: TGTGCCAGCACAGGGACAGCTAATGAAAAACTGTTTTTT

d_gene: -
abundance: -
j_gene: TRBJ2-7
v_gene: TRBV7-3
CDR3aa: CASSPSPPYEQYF
CDR3nt: TGTGCCAGCAGCCCTAGCCCCCCCTACGAGCAGTACTTC

d_gene: -
abundance: -
j_gene: TRBJ2-2
v_gene: TRBV29-1
CDR3aa: CSVGFGGNTGELFF
CDR3nt: TGCAGCGTTGGGTTTGGAGGGAACACCGGGGAGCTGTTTTTT

d_gene: TRBD2
abundance: -
j_gene: TRBJ2-7
v_gene: TRBV27
CDR3aa: CASSSGTSGRVEQYF
CDR3nt: TGTGCCAGCAGTTCCGGGACTAGCGGGAGAGTTGAGCAGTACTTC